This note documents a single TCR beta chain sequence. Its antigen is currently unknown. This entry is derived from a study of cytomegalovirus exposure and HLA in healthy donors. General observations from the study: Some highly shared sequence variants likely arose as a pipeline artifact. Productive rates of about 87% or about 30% were seen for most TCR beta V segments in an earlier analysis. Researchers reported in a later analysis that common viral pathogens appeared linked to several top clusters.

Vbeta (60) and Jbeta (13) primers were used in the PCR. The assay was immunoSEQ multiplex PCR, and TCRdb's table has in-frame clones only and misses some. The sample shows 200,000 or so clones, around 80% of them seen only once. There are 15 residues in the CDR3. V dropped 7 bases and J dropped 3 bases, with 16 bases sitting between them. Germline loops: CDR1 SNHLY, CDR2 FYNNEI. The sample comprised PBMCs. The chain carries TRBV2 and TRBJ1-5; possible D gene TRBD1, 6 bases. This sequence was found in a boy between 2 and 10 years old in good health and CMV-seronegative. In DNA form, the CDR3 reads TGTGCCAGCAAATTAGAAGGGGGTGACAATCAGCCCCAGCATTTT. Translation: CASKLEGGDNQPQHF.